This T cell receptor (beta chain) was sequenced for a study of blood T cell repertoires in COVID-19. Study-wide context: Some COVID-19 samples were acute and others convalescent; all came from the United States, Italy and Spain. Sources were T cells, B-cell-depleted T cells, or PBMCs; the material itself was cDNA or gDNA.

This CDR3 region has 15 residues. The V gene lost 1 base and the J gene lost 6 bases, with 15 bases spanning the gap. Germline V gene sequence: CDR1 LNHDA, CDR2 SQIVND (reference sequence). Authors' processing steps: Counts of nucleated cells, estimated from reference gene primer amplification, were obtained. The method was immunoSEQ multiplex PCR; TCRdb's version includes in-frame clones alone and lacks a portion of them. The V and J calls and clone size were taken over from that table, and D and trimming were inferred from the DNA. The repertoire has 300,000 or so clones, about 85% of them found once; the top ten carry approximately 3.8%.

This chain uses TRBV19 with TRBJ1-1; a weak D match, TRBD1 (6 bases). Source material: peripheral blood. The source is a woman between 50 and 59 years old with active or convalescent COVID-19. The CDR3 sequence: CASSIAATGPAEAFF. The CDR3 DNA sequence: TGTGCCAGTAGTATAGCTGCTACAGGGCCGGCTGAAGCTTTCTTT.